What follows are 11 T cell receptor beta chains derived from one specimen sequenced in a study of PD-L1 blockade in urothelial cancer. TCRdb keeps only in-frame clones here, not all; method: immunoSEQ multiplex PCR. There are tens of thousands of clones in the sample; 85% to 90% occur only once, and approximately 15% lies in the top ten. Indicated time point: pretreatment peripheral blood. Source: PBMCs, taken around atezolizumab (anti-PD-L1) treatment. The receptors derive from a man in his sixties with urothelial cancer.

The chain employs TRBV7-3 and TRBJ2-5; 9 positions match TRBD2. The junction had 6 bases not matched to a gene; V was cut back by 6 bases and J by 4 bases. This CDR3 is built from 14 residues. Looked up from germline, CDR1 is SGHTA and CDR2 is FQGTGA. This chain's CDR3 is CASSLGSGRETQYF. In DNA, the CDR3 is TGTGCCAGCAGTTTAGGTAGCGGGAGAGAGACCCAGTACTTC.

V usage is TRBV28 and J usage is TRBJ1-5; TRBD1 matches 7 bases. The junction had 10 bases not matched to a gene; V was cut back by 6 bases and J by 2 bases. CDR1 and CDR2 (germline): MDHEN, SYDVKM. There are 16 residues in the CDR3. DNA for the CDR3: TGTGCCAGCAGGCGTACTACTACAGGGGGCAATCAGCCCCAGCATTTT. Its protein product is CASRRTTTGGNQPQHF. The variable domain in full, completed from reference TRBV28 and TRBJ1-5, reads DVKVTQSSRYLVKRTGEKVFLECVQDMDHENMFWYRQDPGLGLRLIYFSYDVKMKEKGDIPEGYSVSREKKERFSLILESASTNQTSMYLCASRRTTTGGNQPQHFGDGTRLSIL.

V and J are TRBV5-4 and TRBJ2-1; 11 nucleotides match TRBD2. After removal of 4 bases from V and 9 bases from J, the junction contained 9 bases not matched to a gene. The CDR3 spans 15 residues. Germline lookup yields CDR1 SGHNT and CDR2 YYREEE (reference sequence). Here the CDR3 DNA reads TGTGCCAGCAGCATGGCTAGCGGGAGGAGGAGTGAGCAGTTCTTC. The encoded protein is CASSMASGRRSEQFF.

The rearrangement uses TRBV4-3 and TRBJ1-2; 7 bases agree with TRBD1. V trimming: 1 base; J trimming: 4 bases; junction bases outside the gene matches: 6. CDR1 is LGHNA and CDR2 is YSLEER in the germline V gene. The CDR3 is 15 amino acids. CDR3 sequence: CASSQVKGAGYGYTF. CDR3 coding DNA: TGCGCCAGCAGCCAAGTTAAGGGGGCAGGCTATGGCTACACCTTC.

The chain has TRBV2 and TRBJ1-3, with 7 positions matching TRBD1. CDR1 and CDR2 from the germline V gene are SNHLY and FYNNEI. After removal of 9 bases from V and 1 base from J, the junction contained 6 bases not matched to a gene. The CDR3 sequence is 14 residues long. CDR3 loop: CARNRGWSGNTIYF. The CDR3 DNA reads as TGTGCCAGGAACAGGGGTTGGTCTGGAAACACCATATATTTT.

This clone is a singleton in its sample. The chain employs TRBV6-5 and TRBJ1-3; D not certain. The V gene's germline CDR1 is MNHEY and CDR2 SVGAGI. The CDR3 is 15 residues long. Trimming left V 0 bases short and J 0 bases short, with 6 bases between. The CDR3 DNA reads as TGTGCCAGCAGTTACTCTGGGAGCTCTGGAAACACCATATATTTT. It yields the protein CASSYSGSSGNTIYF.

The CDR3 nucleotides are TGTGCCAGCAGCTCCTCGGTCCGGGACAGTGCCTACGAGCAGTACTTC. Protein product: CASSSSVRDSAYEQYF. The chain has TRBV21-1 and TRBJ2-7; TRBD1, the table's D call, lacks a check against the DNA. TRBV21-1 is recorded as a pseudogene. The CDR3 extends over 16 amino acids.

This clone was observed once. This chain connects TRBV2 to TRBJ2-7; TRBD2 agrees at 11 bases. This CDR3 comprises 17 residues. Losses at the gene ends were 6 bases for V and 2 bases for J; bases not matched to a gene: 12. The germline V gene has CDR1 SNHLY and CDR2 FYNNEI. This CDR3 reads CASSLGLAGRAPYEQYF. DNA for the CDR3: TGTGCCAGCAGCCTCGGACTAGCGGGTCGGGCCCCCTACGAGCAGTACTTC.

In this sample, this clone turned up a few times. The chain combines TRBV28 with TRBJ1-2, with D unclear. The length of the CDR3 is 15 residues. Germline V CDR1 and CDR2: MDHEN, SYDVKM. V lost 6 bases to trimming and J lost 3 bases, with 17 bases between them. The CDR3 coding sequence is TGTGCCAGCAGAGTCAACTTAACGCGCTACTATGGCTACACCTTC. Residues: CASRVNLTRYYGYTF.

The gene calls are TRBV5-1 and TRBJ2-1, with TRBD2 matching over 8 bases. Germline CDR1 is SGHRS and CDR2 is YFSETQ. CDR3 length: 15 residues. J was trimmed by 9 bases and V by 0 bases; bases with no gene match: 8. CDR3 coding DNA: TGCGCCAGCAGCTTGGTCCCGACTAGCGAGGCTGAGCAGTTCTTC. It translates to CASSLVPTSEAEQFF.

V gene TRBV5-1 combines with J gene TRBJ2-7; D is unresolved. Between the trimmed V and J ends, which lost 5 bases and 5 bases, there was a span of 11 bases. Per germline, CDR1 SGHRS and CDR2 YFSETQ. CDR3 length equals 12 residues. CDR3 residues: CASRPAADEQYF. In nucleotides, the CDR3 is TGCGCCAGCAGGCCCGCGGCTGACGAGCAGTACTTC. Together with reference TRBV5-1 and TRBJ2-7, the CDR3 gives the full variable domain: KAGVTQTPRYLIKTRGQQVTLSCSPISGHRSVSWYQQTPGQGLQFLFEYFSETQRNKGNFPGRFSGRQFSNSRSEMNVSTLELGDSALYLCASRPAADEQYFGPGTRLTVT.